This T cell receptor (beta chain) was profiled in a study of cytomegalovirus exposure and HLA in healthy donors. Whole-study context: In a later analysis, the roughly 120 validation repertoires were reported to have used the same platform as the 600 to 800 first-cohort repertoires. Study-level points and caveats: Listed as cytomegalovirus-associated were 170 or so TCR beta chains. Accounts indicate the classifier identified cytomegalovirus status with strong specificity and sensitivity. Whilst most TCR sequences proved rare, a subset of public TCRs occurred across many donors.

Of note for this clone: Its antigen is unidentified.

Profiled with immunoSEQ multiplex PCR; TCRdb holds only in-frame clones, not every one. This sample has 75,000 to 100,000 clones; roughly 97% occur once, and the top ten carry around 0.78%. The CDR3 consists of 16 residues. Germline V gene lookup returns CDR1 MDHEN and CDR2 SYDVKM. Trimming pared 3 bases from V and 1 base from J, leaving 14 bases between. This TCR came from a young man in good health and CMV-seronegative. This chain connects TRBV28 to TRBJ2-3, with D unresolved. Sequencing was performed on PBMCs. The CDR3 DNA sequence: TGTGCCAGCAGTTTCGTCTGGCTAGTAGGCACAGATACGCAGTATTTT. This codes for CASSFVWLVGTDTQYF.